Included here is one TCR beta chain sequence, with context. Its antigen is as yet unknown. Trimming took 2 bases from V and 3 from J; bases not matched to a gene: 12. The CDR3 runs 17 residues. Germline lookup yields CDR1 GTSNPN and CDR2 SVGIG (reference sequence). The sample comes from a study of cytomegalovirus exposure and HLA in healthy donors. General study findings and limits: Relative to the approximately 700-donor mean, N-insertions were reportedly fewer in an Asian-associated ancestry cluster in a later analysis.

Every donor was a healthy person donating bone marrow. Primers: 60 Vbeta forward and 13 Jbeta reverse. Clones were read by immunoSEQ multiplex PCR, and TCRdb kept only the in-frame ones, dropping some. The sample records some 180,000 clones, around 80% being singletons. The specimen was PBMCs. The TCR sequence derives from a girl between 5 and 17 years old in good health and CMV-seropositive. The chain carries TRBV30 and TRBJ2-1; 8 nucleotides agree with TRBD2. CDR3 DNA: TGTGCCTGGAGTACGTCAAGGACTAGCCCCTTCTACAATGAGCAGTTCTTC. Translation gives CAWSTSRTSPFYNEQFF.